This T cell receptor beta chain was captured in a study of molecular identifiers for immune sequencing clone quantification. Using its own MiXCR run on the PCR reads, TCRdb lists one record per CDR3 protein. The repertoire includes about 500,000 distinct CDR3 sequences, over 20% of them detected once, and approximately 0.84% sits in the top ten. In this sample, this clonotype turned up a few times. Its cognate antigen is unknown. The CDR3 has 16 residues. The ends lost 4 bases at V and 3 bases at J; junction bases unmatched: 8. CDR1 is SGHVS and CDR2 is FQNEAQ in the germline V gene. Study outcomes and limitations: Barcodes shared by identical TCR molecules could lead to underestimated sizes of highly expanded clones. Among effectors, clones above 20 RNA copies held over 99% of molecules; among naive cells, under 1%. Jurkat TCR RNA spiked in from one cell reportedly remained identifiable amid roughly 940,000 naive cells.

Naive CD8 T cell sorting was performed on the CD8+CD4-CCR7+CD45RA+ phenotype. The sequenced sample consisted of naive CD8+ T cells from blood, with Jurkat cell RNA spiked in. The subset: FACS-sorted CD8+CD4-CCR7+CD45RA+ naive T cells. The receptor was derived from a human donor in good health. Some libraries in this study had Jurkat cell RNA spiked in. V usage is TRBV7-8 and J usage is TRBJ2-1; 8 bases line up with TRBD2. In DNA form, the CDR3 reads TGTGCCAGCAGCTCCTGGGGGCGGGGGGACTACAATGAGCAGTTCTTC. Protein product: CASSSWGRGDYNEQFF.